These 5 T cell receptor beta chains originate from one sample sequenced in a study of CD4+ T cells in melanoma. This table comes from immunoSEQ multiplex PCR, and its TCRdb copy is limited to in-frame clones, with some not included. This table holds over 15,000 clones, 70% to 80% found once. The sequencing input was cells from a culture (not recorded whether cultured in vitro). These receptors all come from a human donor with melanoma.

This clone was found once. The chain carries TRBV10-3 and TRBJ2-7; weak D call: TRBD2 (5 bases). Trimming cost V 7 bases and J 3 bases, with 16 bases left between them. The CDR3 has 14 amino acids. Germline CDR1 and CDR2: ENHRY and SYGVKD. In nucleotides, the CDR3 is TGTGCCATCAACGAGGGAACTCTACTCTACGAGCAGTACTTC. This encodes CAINEGTLLYEQYF.

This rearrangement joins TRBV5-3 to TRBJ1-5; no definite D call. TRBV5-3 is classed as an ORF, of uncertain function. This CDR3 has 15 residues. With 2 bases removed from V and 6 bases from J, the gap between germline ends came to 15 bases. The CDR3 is CARSFDLGKTQPQHF. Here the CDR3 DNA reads TGTGCCAGAAGCTTTGATTTGGGAAAGACTCAGCCCCAGCATTTT.

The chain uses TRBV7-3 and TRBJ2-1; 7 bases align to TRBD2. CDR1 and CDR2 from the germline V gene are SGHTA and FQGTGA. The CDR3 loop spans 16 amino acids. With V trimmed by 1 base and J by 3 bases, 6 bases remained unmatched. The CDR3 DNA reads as TGTGCCAGCAGCTTAAATGGGTGGGGGGGCTACAATGAGCAGTTCTTC. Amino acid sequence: CASSLNGWGGYNEQFF. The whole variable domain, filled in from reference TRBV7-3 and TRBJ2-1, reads GAGVSQTPSNKVTEKGKYVELRCDPISGHTALYWYRQSLGQGPEFLIYFQGTGAADDSGLPNDRFFAVRPEGSVSTLKIQRTERGDSAVYLCASSLNGWGGYNEQFFGPGTRLTVL.

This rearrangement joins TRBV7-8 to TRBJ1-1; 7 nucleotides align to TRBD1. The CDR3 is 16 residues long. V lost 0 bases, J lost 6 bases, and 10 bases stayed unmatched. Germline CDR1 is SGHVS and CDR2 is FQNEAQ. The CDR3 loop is CASSLARPTGVAEAFF. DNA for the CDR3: TGTGCCAGCAGCTTAGCCCGCCCTACAGGGGTCGCTGAAGCTTTCTTT.

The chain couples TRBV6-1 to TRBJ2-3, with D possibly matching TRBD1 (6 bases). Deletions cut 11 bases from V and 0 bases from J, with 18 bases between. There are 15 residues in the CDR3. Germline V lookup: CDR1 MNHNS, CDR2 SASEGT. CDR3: CALKGGTLSTDTQYF. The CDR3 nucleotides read TGTGCCCTTAAAGGGGGTACCCTAAGCACAGATACGCAGTATTTT.